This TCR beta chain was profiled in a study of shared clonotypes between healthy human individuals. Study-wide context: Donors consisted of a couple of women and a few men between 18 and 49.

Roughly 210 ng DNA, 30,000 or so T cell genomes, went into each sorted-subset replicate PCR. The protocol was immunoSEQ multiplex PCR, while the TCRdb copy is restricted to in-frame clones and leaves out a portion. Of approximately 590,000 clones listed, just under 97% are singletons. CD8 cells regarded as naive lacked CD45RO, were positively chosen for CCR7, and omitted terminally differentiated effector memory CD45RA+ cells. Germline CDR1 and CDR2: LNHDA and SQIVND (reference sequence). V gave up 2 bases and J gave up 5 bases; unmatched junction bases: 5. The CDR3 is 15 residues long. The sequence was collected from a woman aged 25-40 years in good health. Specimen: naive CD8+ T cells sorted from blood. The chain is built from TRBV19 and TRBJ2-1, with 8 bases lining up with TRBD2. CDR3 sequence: CASSITAGEHNEQFF. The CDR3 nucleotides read TGTGCCAGTAGTATAACAGCGGGAGAGCACAATGAGCAGTTCTTC.